This T cell receptor beta chain was recovered during a study of cytomegalovirus exposure and HLA in healthy donors. Study summary: Of around 400 genotyped donors, around 86% grouped in the Caucasian-associated ancestry cluster.

The CDR3 is 17 amino acids. V gave up 4 bases and J gave up 8 bases; unmatched junction bases: 10. Germline CDR1 reads SGHRS; CDR2 reads YFSETQ. Study results and limitations: Presence/absence analyses took donor sequencing depth as roughly uniform.

Nominally healthy donors provided the samples, though records likely missed some immune exposures. In the PCR, 60 Vbeta and 13 Jbeta primers were used. Only in-frame clones appear in the TCRdb table, and some are missing; sequencing was by immunoSEQ multiplex PCR. The table lists over 130,000 clones, around 80% of them singletons. Remarks on this clone: Its antigen remains unidentified.

The specimen was PBMCs. V gene TRBV5-1 combines with J gene TRBJ2-1; TRBD2 agrees at 15 bases. The receptor's source is a man aged 45-65 years in good health and CMV-seronegative. This CDR3 reads CASSLGGLAGGRYEQFF. The CDR3 DNA reads as TGCGCCAGCAGCCTCGGGGGACTAGCGGGAGGCAGGTATGAGCAGTTCTTC.